This entry lists 21 T cell receptor beta chains sequenced from one sample in a study of Graves' ophthalmopathy and Graves' hyperthyroidism. Transcripts of RNA were the source for amplifying TCR beta CDR3 regions. HTBI primers primed a first-round RT-PCR, and a second-round multiplex PCR followed. One entry per CDR3 protein, called by TCRdb with MiXCR from the multiplex PCR reads. The repertoire includes about 1.1 million distinct CDR3 sequences, around a third of them detected once, and around 10% sits in the top ten. The sequenced sample was peripheral blood or thyroid tissue (not recorded which). The receptors were sampled from an adult man with Graves' hyperthyroidism.

About this clonotype itself: One end of the junction fails to match germline, which may point to a read error. The chain carries TRBV19 and TRBJ1-2; 9 bases agree with TRBD1. Germline-derived CDR1 and CDR2 are LNHDA and SQIVND (reference sequence). The CDR3 covers 9 residues. The DNA for the CDR3 is TGTCCCAGCAGACAGGGGGATACCTTC. As protein: CPSRQGDTF.

In this sample, this clonotype turned up many times. This sequence joins TRBV29-1 and TRBJ1-2; D is uncertain. The CDR3 spans 12 residues. The germline V gene encodes CDR1 SQVTM and CDR2 ANQGSEA. The V and J ends lost 5 bases and 4 bases respectively, with 11 bases between them. As DNA, the CDR3 is TGCAGCGTTTACTTAGGACTCTATGGCTACACCTTC. This gives the protein CSVYLGLYGYTF.

This rearrangement joins TRBV12-3 or TRBV12-4 to TRBJ2-2; possibly TRBD1 for D (5 bases). The CDR3 consists of 14 residues. Trimming took off 8 bases at V and 5 bases at J, with 15 bases between the two ends. CDR3 DNA: TGTGCCAGCCATAAAGGGGCGTGGACCGGGGAGCTGTTTTTT. It translates to CASHKGAWTGELFF.

This clonotype appeared a few times. The V call is TRBV6-2 or TRBV6-3, the J call TRBJ2-7, with 9 bases lining up with TRBD1. The trim removed 5 bases at V and 4 bases at J, leaving 12 bases unmatched. CDR1 and CDR2 from the germline V gene are MNHEY and SVGEGT. This CDR3 comprises 16 residues. CDR3 bases: TGTGCCAGCAGTCCCCTCGGGACAGGGAAAAGGTACGAGCAGTACTTC. It translates to CASSPLGTGKRYEQYF.

This clonotype has ten or more counts. The chain uses TRBV24-1 and TRBJ1-5; a weak D match, TRBD1 (6 bases). CDR1 is KGHDR and CDR2 is SFDVKD in the germline V gene. Between the trimmed V and J ends, which lost 9 bases and 9 bases, there was a span of 17 bases. This CDR3 is built from 13 residues. The CDR3 nucleotides are TGTGCCACCGAAGATGGGGGCGGTGGGCCCCAGCATTTT. It encodes CATEDGGGGPQHF.

About this clonotype itself: This may stem from a read error, because a much larger clone lies one nucleotide away. This chain uses TRBV7-2 with TRBJ2-7; tentatively, D is TRBD1 (6 bases). The CDR3 is 12 residues long. Germline V lookup: CDR1 SGHTA, CDR2 FQGNSA. With 8 bases removed from V and 6 bases from J, the gap between germline ends came to 14 bases. The CDR3 sequence is CASGPQGREQYF. For the CDR3, the DNA is TGTGCCAGCGGCCCCCAGGGGCGCGAGCAGTACTTC.

Turning to this clonotype: A much larger clone differs from this one at a single base, so this may be a read error. The rearrangement links TRBV12-3 or TRBV12-4 to TRBJ1-4; D is undetermined. Trimming left V 11 bases short and J 2 bases short, with 15 bases between. This CDR3 spans 14 amino acids. CDR3: CAGTKEGTNEKLFF. The CDR3 DNA reads TGTGCCGGCACAAAGGAGGGCACTAATGAAAAACTGTTTTTT.

This clonotype was observed a few times. This chain connects TRBV20-1 to TRBJ2-7, with 11 positions matching TRBD2. Germline V lookup: CDR1 DFQATT, CDR2 SNEGSKA (reference sequence). V lost 6 bases and J lost 2; bases outside the gene matches: 6. The CDR3 has 14 amino acids. The CDR3: CSATLAGAAYEQYF. The CDR3 coding sequence is TGCAGTGCCACACTAGCGGGAGCTGCCTACGAGCAGTACTTC.

This chain connects TRBV12-3 or TRBV12-4 to TRBJ1-1, with D uncertain. The CDR3 totals 16 residues. The germline V and J ends were trimmed by 3 bases and 0 bases, with 14 bases remaining between them. Here the CDR3 reads CASSLDLWSMNTEAFF. CDR3 nucleotides: TGTGCCAGCAGTTTGGACTTATGGTCCATGAACACTGAAGCTTTCTTT.

Of note for this clonotype: This is likely a read error, given that the CDR3 carries no conserved phenylalanine or tryptophan at its end. This chain connects TRBV13 to TRBJ1-5; 9 nucleotides line up with TRBD1. This CDR3 is 15 amino acids long. Germline-derived CDR1 and CDR2 are PRHDT and FYEKMQ (reference sequence). CDR3 sequence (DNA): TGTGCCAGCAGCGTAGGGGACAGGGAAAATCAGCCCCAGCATCTT. Translating gives CASSVGDRENQPQHL.

V gene TRBV6-5 combines with J gene TRBJ1-3; D gene unclear. Germline CDR1 is MNHEY and CDR2 is SVGAGI. This CDR3 is 18 amino acids long. V was pared by 0 bases and J by 0 bases, with 15 bases between. Written as DNA, the CDR3 is TGTGCCAGCAGTTACTCGAATGCATTCCGGAGCTCTGGAAACACCATATATTTT. Translating it yields CASSYSNAFRSSGNTIYF.

This clonotype has at least ten counts. The rearrangement uses TRBV10-3 and TRBJ2-7; 7 bases align to TRBD1. The CDR3 extends over 14 amino acids. Germline V gene data show CDR1 as ENHRY and CDR2 as SYGVKD. Unmatched junction bases numbered 13, after V lost 8 bases and J lost 6 bases. CDR3 bases: TGTGCCATCGCATATATACTCGACAGGGCCGAGCAGTACTTC. It codes for CAIAYILDRAEQYF.

The gene calls are TRBV10-3 and TRBJ1-6; D is unresolved. The CDR3 is 15 residues long. CDR1 ENHRY and CDR2 SYGVKD come from the germline V gene. The V gene lost 5 bases and the J gene lost 7 bases, with 15 bases spanning the gap. Here the CDR3 DNA reads TGTGCCATCAGTCAGACCGGGAACGAAAATTCACCCCTCCACTTT. The encoded protein is CAISQTGNENSPLHF.

This clonotype was observed a handful of times. The V call is TRBV10-3, the J call TRBJ2-5; 10 nucleotides align to TRBD2. This CDR3 is built from 15 residues. From germline, CDR1 is ENHRY and CDR2 SYGVKD. The CDR3 reads CARRSGRAFQETQYF. The CDR3 nucleotides are TGTGCTAGGCGGAGCGGGAGGGCCTTCCAAGAGACCCAGTACTTC.

The rearrangement joins TRBV13 to TRBJ2-7, with 8 bases that match TRBD1. Germline-derived CDR1 and CDR2 are PRHDT and FYEKMQ (reference sequence). The CDR3 runs to 14 residues. J was trimmed by 3 bases and V by 6 bases; bases with no gene match: 7. For the CDR3, the DNA is TGTGCCAGCAGTTTTCGGGACAGGCTCTACGAGCAGTACTTC. It yields the protein CASSFRDRLYEQYF.

The table lists this clonotype with many counts. The genes are TRBV20-1 and TRBJ1-2, with 7 bases lining up with TRBD1. J was trimmed by 3 bases and V by 6 bases; bases with no gene match: 16. The CDR3 consists of 16 residues. CDR1 and CDR2 from the germline V gene are DFQATT and SNEGSKA (reference sequence). CDR3 DNA: TGCAGTGCCAAGGACAGGAGAAAGGCTCCCCACTATGGCTACACCTTC. Translated: CSAKDRRKAPHYGYTF.

The chain links TRBV12-3 or TRBV12-4 to TRBJ1-5, with TRBD1 matching 8 bases. The CDR3 runs 12 residues. V gave up 5 bases and J gave up 11 bases; unmatched junction bases: 5. The CDR3 is CASSLPGQAQHF. CDR3 bases: TGTGCCAGCAGTCTCCCGGGACAGGCCCAGCATTTT.

This clonotype was recorded a few times. The chain uses TRBV9 and TRBJ1-5; D unclear. Germline CDR1 SGDLS, CDR2 YYNGEE. The CDR3 consists of 15 residues. The ends were cut back, 0 bases at V and 7 bases at J, with 14 bases in the middle. CDR3 region: CASSVEIRSEQPQHF. The CDR3 coding sequence is TGTGCCAGCAGCGTAGAGATAAGGTCCGAGCAGCCCCAGCATTTT.

This clonotype appeared many times. The chain recombines TRBV11-2 with TRBJ2-7; D is ambiguous. V gave up 3 bases and J gave up 3 bases, with 9 bases separating them. The CDR3 runs 13 residues. The germline V gene has CDR1 SGHAT and CDR2 FQNNGV. The CDR3 loop reads CASSFPPNYEQYF. In DNA form, the CDR3 reads TGTGCCAGCAGCTTCCCTCCCAACTACGAGCAGTACTTC.

The chain is built from TRBV7-1 and TRBJ2-5; D tentatively fits TRBD1 or TRBD2 (5 bases each). TRBV7-1 is an ORF for which the function is uncertain. The CDR3 extends over 14 amino acids. Trimming stripped 3 bases from V and 5 bases from J, with 13 bases between. In DNA form, the CDR3 reads TGTGCCAGCAGCTCGCCGGGACCTGGGGAGACCCAGTACTTC. The encoded protein is CASSSPGPGETQYF.

The V call is TRBV29-1, the J call TRBJ1-4, with unresolved D. This CDR3 is 14 amino acids long. Per the germline V gene, CDR1 is SQVTM and CDR2 is ANQGSEA. V lost 7 bases to trimming and J lost 3 bases, with 15 bases between them. The CDR3 spells CSARRRVANEKLFF. CDR3 DNA sequence: TGCAGCGCCAGACGCCGGGTTGCTAATGAAAAACTGTTTTTT.